This T cell receptor beta chain comes out of a study of OX40 agonist ivuxolimab in advanced cancers. The overall study: Prior checkpoint blockade (anti-PD-1, anti-PD-L1 or anti-CTLA-4) was permitted; approximately 41% had it.

Patients were ruled out by autoimmune disease history or systemic immunosuppression. Concerning this clone: What it binds is not known.

Study-wide results and limits: Doses of 0.1 to 3.0 mg/kg were accompanied by clonal expansion of CD4+ and CD8+ blood T cells by week 6. Expanded clones were, on average, more numerous in CD8+ T cells than in CD4+.

Sequencing used immunoSEQ multiplex PCR; TCRdb keeps in-frame clones, though not all of them. This sample has about 48,000 clones, with roughly 84% found just once. V lost 6 bases and J lost 2, with 18 bases in between. Germline loops: CDR1 MGHRA, CDR2 YSYEKL. The CDR3 totals 16 residues. The receptor was derived from an adult with an advanced solid tumor such as melanoma, head and neck, liver or kidney cancer. The chain is built from TRBV4-1 and TRBJ2-3; tentative D call: TRBD1 (6 bases). Sample: CD4+ or CD8+ T cells sorted from blood, taken in a trial of the OX40 agonist ivuxolimab. The CDR3 DNA is TGCGCCAGCAGGTCCGCTCTGAGGGGGACCACAGATACGCAGTATTTT. Its protein is CASRSALRGTTDTQYF.